This T cell receptor (beta chain) was captured by sequencing in a study of blood T cell repertoires in COVID-19. The CDR3 runs to 15 residues. Germline loops: CDR1 SGHRS, CDR2 YFSETQ. V lost 4 bases and J lost 2; bases outside the gene matches: 4. Participants spanned ages about 18 to 90 years and resided in roughly 26 US areas. In the authors' workflow: From reference gene primer amplification, estimates of nucleated cell counts were derived. Libraries were prepared by immunoSEQ multiplex PCR; TCRdb keeps only in-frame clonotypes and omits some of them. V and J calls and clone size are copied from that table; D and trimming were computed from the DNA. Of about 270,000 clones detected, roughly 88% appear once; the ten largest clones hold 2.3%.

Specimen: PBMCs or T cells enriched from blood (not recorded which). The TCR comes from a woman aged 40 to 50 with acute COVID-19. The V and J genes are TRBV5-1 and TRBJ1-5, with 9 bases aligning to TRBD1. This chain's CDR3 is CASSEGQGGNQPQHF. CDR3 bases: TGCGCCAGCAGCGAGGGACAGGGTGGCAATCAGCCCCAGCATTTT.